The 21 T cell receptor beta chains below all came from one sample that was sequenced in a study of blood T cell repertoires in COVID-19. Sequencing used immunoSEQ multiplex PCR; TCRdb keeps in-frame clones, though not all of them. The sample consists of roughly 120,000 clones, about 80% of them appearing once. The material sequenced was peripheral blood. The source of these receptors is a man between 65 and 79 years old with active or convalescent COVID-19.

This rearrangement joins TRBV18 to TRBJ1-2; 7 bases agree with TRBD1. CDR1 is KGHSH and CDR2 is LQKENI in the germline V gene. Losses at the gene ends were 1 base for V and 6 bases for J; bases not matched to a gene: 8. The CDR3 covers 15 residues. The CDR3 region has the DNA TGTGCCAGCTCACCACAGTCAGGGGGAGCAGATGGCTACACCTTC. It specifies CASSPQSGGADGYTF. The whole variable domain, remainder taken from reference TRBV18 and TRBJ1-2, is NAGVMQNPRHLVRRRGQEARLRCSPMKGHSHVYWYRQLPEEGLKFMVYLQKENIIDESGMPKERFSAEFPKEGPSILRIQQVVRGDSAAYFCASSPQSGGADGYTFGSGTRLTVV.

In DNA form, the CDR3 reads TGTGCCAGCAGCTTCTCGGCCAGGGGTAGCAATCAGCCCCAGCATTTT. It codes for CASSFSARGSNQPQHF. The chain couples TRBV7-8 to TRBJ1-5, with D possibly being TRBD1 (6 bases). The germline CDR1 and CDR2 sequences are SGHVS and FQNEAQ. V lost 3 bases to trimming and J lost 0 bases, with 12 bases between them. The CDR3 is 16 amino acids.

The chain combines TRBV5-1 with TRBJ1-5; D is unclear. The CDR3 is 15 residues long. V lost 4 bases and J lost 4, with 15 bases in between. The germline V gene has CDR1 SGHRS and CDR2 YFSETQ. CDR3: CASSRDPGGNQPQHF. The CDR3 DNA reads TGCGCCAGCAGCCGAGACCCGGGAGGGAATCAGCCCCAGCATTTT.

With regard to this clone: Sequence at one end of the junction differs from germline and may be a read error. The chain is built from TRBV4-3 and TRBJ1-2, with D perhaps TRBD1 (6 bases). The germline V gene has CDR1 LGHNA and CDR2 YSLEER. This CDR3 spans 14 amino acids. CDR3 in amino acids: CASSQDRALGALGF. CDR3 coding DNA: TGCGCCAGCAGCCAAGATCGCGCCTTGGGGGCCTTGGGCTTC.

The chain combines TRBV27 with TRBJ1-2, with D possibly being TRBD1 (5 bases). Germline values: CDR1 MNHEY, CDR2 SMNVEV (reference sequence). The V and J ends lost 3 bases and 5 bases respectively, with 10 bases between them. This CDR3 comprises 13 residues. The CDR3: CASSFGGAYGYTF. The DNA for the CDR3 is TGTGCCAGCAGTTTTGGAGGGGCTTATGGCTACACCTTC.

V and J are TRBV19 and TRBJ2-5; 8 nucleotides agree with TRBD1. The CDR3 is made up of 13 amino acids. The V gene's germline CDR1 is LNHDA and CDR2 SQIVND (reference sequence). Trimming at V came to 5 bases and at J to 4 bases, leaving 3 bases not matched to a gene. The CDR3 loop reads CASSGRGRETQYF. In DNA form, the CDR3 reads TGTGCCAGTAGTGGCAGGGGGCGAGAGACCCAGTACTTC.

This chain links TRBV5-4 with TRBJ2-7; 10 positions match TRBD1. The CDR3 is 15 residues long. Germline V CDR1 and CDR2: SGHNT, YYREEE (reference sequence). V was clipped by 4 bases and J by 7 bases; unmatched bases: 11. The CDR3 spells CASSLGQGRPWEQYF. DNA of the CDR3: TGTGCCAGCAGCCTGGGACAGGGGCGCCCCTGGGAGCAGTACTTC.

Points on this clone: The junction and the germline gene differ at one end; a read error may be behind it. The chain joins TRBV3-1 (or the pseudogene TRBV3-2) to TRBJ1-3, with TRBD1 as a possible D gene (5 bases). The length of the CDR3 is 12 residues. Germline V gene sequence: CDR1 LGHDT, CDR2 YNNKEL (reference sequence). CDR3 coding DNA: TGTGCCAGCAGTCATTGGGGGGATCCGCTGAGATTT. Its translation is CASSHWGDPLRF.

This chain joins TRBV15 and TRBJ2-1; 7 bases agree with TRBD2. Germline CDR1 reads LNHNV; CDR2 reads YYDKDF (reference sequence). The V segment lost 1 base and the J segment 2 bases; nucleotides outside the gene matches: 2. The CDR3 consists of 15 residues. CDR3 bases: TGTGCCACCAGCAGAGCTAGCGGAGCCTACAATGAGCAGTTCTTC. This translates into CATSRASGAYNEQFF.

The rearrangement joins TRBV18 to TRBJ1-1, with D maybe TRBD1 (6 bases). V lost 6 bases and J lost 5, with 13 bases in between. This CDR3 has 13 residues. Looked up from germline, CDR1 is KGHSH and CDR2 is LQKENI. Written as DNA, the CDR3 is TGTGCCAGCTCCTCGGAAAGGGGGACTGAAGCTTTCTTT. Its protein is CASSSERGTEAFF.

J is TRBJ1-1 and V is TRBV25-1; TRBD1 is a possible D gene (5 bases). Germline lookup yields CDR1 MGHDK and CDR2 SYGVNS. This CDR3 comprises 13 residues. V was pared by 3 bases and J by 4 bases, with 9 bases between. Here the CDR3 reads CASSDQGITEAFF. Written as DNA, the CDR3 is TGTGCCAGCAGTGACCAGGGTATCACTGAAGCTTTCTTT.

The V call is TRBV7-8, the J call TRBJ2-1; D ambiguous. The germline V gene has CDR1 SGHVS and CDR2 FQNEAQ. The CDR3 spans 13 residues. V lost 5 bases to trimming and J lost 10 bases, with 15 bases between them. As DNA, the CDR3 is TGTGCCAGCAGCCCACTGCGGTTCGCCGAGCAGTTCTTC. It is translated as CASSPLRFAEQFF.

The gene calls are TRBV3-1 (or the pseudogene TRBV3-2) and TRBJ2-7, with D possibly matching TRBD2 (7 bases). With 2 bases removed from V and 0 bases from J, the gap between germline ends came to 8 bases. The length of the CDR3 is 14 residues. Germline values: CDR1 LGHDT, CDR2 YNNKEL (reference sequence). CDR3 protein: CASSQRGASYEQYF. The CDR3, as DNA: TGTGCCAGCAGCCAACGGGGGGCCTCCTACGAGCAGTACTTC.

This clone was seen only a few times. V is TRBV12-3 or TRBV12-4 and J is TRBJ1-1, with D perhaps matching TRBD1 (6 bases). Deletions cut 8 bases from V and 7 bases from J, with 17 bases between. The CDR3 covers 13 residues. CDR3 region: CASGQLRTGEAFF. DNA of the CDR3: TGTGCCAGCGGACAGCTGCGAACCGGTGAAGCTTTCTTT.

The chain uses TRBV3-1 (or the pseudogene TRBV3-2) and TRBJ1-2, with 7 bases that match TRBD1. Trimming took 0 bases from V and 6 from J; bases not matched to a gene: 10. From germline, CDR1 is LGHDT and CDR2 YNNKEL (reference sequence). The CDR3 is 16 amino acids. This chain's CDR3 is CASSQEDRVARNGYTF. CDR3 bases: TGTGCCAGCAGCCAAGAAGACAGGGTCGCTCGGAATGGCTACACCTTC.

The chain links TRBV5-1 to TRBJ2-2; 9 nucleotides align to TRBD2. CDR3 length: 17 residues. CDR1 and CDR2 from the germline V gene are SGHRS and YFSETQ. After removal of 1 base from V and 6 bases from J, the junction contained 10 bases not matched to a gene. DNA for the CDR3: TGCGCCAGCAGCTTGTACACTAGCGGGTTAAAGGCCGGGGAGCTGTTTTTT. It encodes CASSLYTSGLKAGELFF.

This clone was picked up one time. The genes are TRBV9 and TRBJ2-7, with D perhaps matching TRBD1 (6 bases). This CDR3 contains 15 residues. Trimming took off 3 bases at V and 2 bases at J, with 15 bases between the two ends. The germline CDR1 and CDR2 sequences are SGDLS and YYNGEE. The CDR3 sequence: CASSAQMGATYEQYF. The CDR3 DNA is TGTGCCAGCAGCGCCCAAATGGGGGCAACCTACGAGCAGTACTTC.

The V and J genes are TRBV13 and TRBJ2-5, with 14 bases matching TRBD2. This CDR3 region has 19 residues. CDR1 PRHDT and CDR2 FYEKMQ come from the germline V gene (reference sequence). With 4 bases clipped from V and 3 bases from J, the junction kept 13 bases outside the gene matches. CDR3 amino acids: CASSSRGLAGGKPKETQYF. CDR3 in DNA: TGTGCCAGCAGCTCCCGAGGACTAGCGGGGGGAAAACCTAAAGAGACCCAGTACTTC.

In DNA, the CDR3 is TGTGCCGCCCAGATCTCGACAGTCACTGAAGCTTTCTTT. This codes for CAAQISTVTEAFF. The chain recombines TRBV10-3 with TRBJ1-1; a weak D match, TRBD1 (5 bases). Germline CDR1 ENHRY, CDR2 SYGVKD. This CDR3 has 13 amino acids. V lost 11 bases to trimming and J lost 4 bases, with 17 bases between them.

This chain links TRBV19 with TRBJ1-3; 9 bases map to TRBD1. This CDR3 comprises 15 residues. V gave up 9 bases and J gave up 3 bases; unmatched junction bases: 9. Looked up from germline, CDR1 is LNHDA and CDR2 is SQIVND (reference sequence). The CDR3 sequence: CASQLQGALGNTIYF. The CDR3 DNA is TGTGCCAGCCAACTACAGGGGGCGCTTGGAAACACCATATATTTT.

The chain couples TRBV5-1 to TRBJ2-5; 8 bases align to TRBD1. J gave up 5 bases and V 2 bases, and 11 bases lay outside the gene matches. Germline CDR1 and CDR2: SGHRS and YFSETQ. This CDR3 spans 16 amino acids. CDR3 amino acids: CASSFQTQGAGETQYF. CDR3 DNA sequence: TGCGCCAGCAGCTTCCAAACCCAGGGGGCGGGGGAGACCCAGTACTTC.